The 24 T cell receptor beta chains below come from one sample, sequenced in a study of blood T cells in healthy people across ages. Using a J-beta primer mix together with a sample-barcoded 5' primer, a second PCR was run for roughly 6 to 12 cycles. TCRdb ran MiXCR on the 5' RACE reads and lists one entry per CDR3 protein. The sample has about 700,000 distinct CDR3 sequences, 32% seen once. The sequenced sample consisted of blood. These receptors were taken from a woman aged 80 or over in good health.

This clonotype has ten or more counts. The V gene is TRBV5-4, the J gene TRBJ1-2, with 7 bases that match TRBD1. V trimming: 3 bases; J trimming: 4 bases; junction bases outside the gene matches: 9. CDR1 SGHNT and CDR2 YYREEE come from the germline V gene (reference sequence). CDR3 length equals 15 residues. DNA of the CDR3: TGTGCCAGCAGCTCCCCAGGACAGGCGGGCTATGGCTACACCTTC. It translates to CASSSPGQAGYGYTF.

This clonotype was picked up many times. The chain couples TRBV20-1 to TRBJ2-1; TRBD2 matches 11 bases. Germline V gene lookup returns CDR1 DFQATT and CDR2 SNEGSKA (reference sequence). After removal of 0 bases from V and 10 bases from J, the junction contained 20 bases not matched to a gene. CDR3 length equals 19 residues. The CDR3 is CSARDGFRVAGGRGREQFF. The CDR3 bases are TGCAGTGCTAGAGATGGTTTTCGTGTAGCGGGGGGGCGAGGTAGGGAGCAGTTCTTC.

The chain recombines TRBV7-2 with TRBJ2-3, with D unclear. The CDR3 runs to 16 residues. Trimming shortened V by 5 bases and J by 6 bases, and 21 bases separated the two germline ends. CDR1 is SGHTA, CDR2 FQGNSA, per germline. CDR3 in DNA: TGTGCCAGCAGCCTTAGGGCCGACCTTCCACAGGATACGCAGTATTTT. Residues: CASSLRADLPQDTQYF.

On this clonotype itself: A much larger clone differs by one base, so this may be a read error. The chain combines TRBV25-1 with TRBJ2-1, with 8 bases aligning to TRBD1. The CDR3 length is 14 residues. Germline CDR1 and CDR2: MGHDK and SYGVNS. CDR3 in DNA: TGTACCAGCAGAGACTCAGGGGGCGCCAATGAGCAGTTCTTC. Translating it yields CTSRDSGGANEQFF.

This clonotype came up a few times. V and J are TRBV7-9 and TRBJ1-6; D is unresolved. The V gene lost 5 bases and the J gene lost 6 bases, with 14 bases spanning the gap. CDR3 length: 15 amino acids. Germline values: CDR1 SEHNR, CDR2 FQNEAQ (reference sequence). The CDR3 loop is CASSIGVSGNSPLHF. As DNA, the CDR3 is TGTGCCAGCAGCATCGGGGTTAGCGGTAATTCACCCCTCCACTTT.

With regard to this clonotype: A much larger clone lies a single base off, so this may be a read error. The chain joins TRBV5-1 to TRBJ1-2; TRBD1 agrees at 8 bases. V shed 3 bases, J shed 8 bases, and the junction held 9 bases outside the gene matches. The CDR3 has 14 residues. The germline V gene encodes CDR1 SGHRS and CDR2 YFSETQ. The DNA of the CDR3 is TGCGCCAGCAGCTGGGGACAGGCCCTAATAGGCTACACCTTC. Encoded protein: CASSWGQALIGYTF.

V is TRBV20-1 and J is TRBJ1-2; no definite D call. The CDR3 runs 12 residues. Germline V gene sequence: CDR1 DFQATT, CDR2 SNEGSKA (reference sequence). V lost 3 bases to trimming and J lost 8 bases, with 13 bases between them. The CDR3 spells CSASLPGFGYTF. The CDR3 region has the DNA TGCAGTGCTAGCCTACCGGGTTTCGGCTACACCTTC.

This clonotype was recorded many times. CDR3 nucleotides: TGTGCCAGCAGCGTAGAGGACGGGCCCTACGAGCAGTACTTC. Encoded protein: CASSVEDGPYEQYF. The rearrangement joins TRBV9 to TRBJ2-7, with unresolved D. This CDR3 is built from 14 residues. Germline V gives CDR1 SGDLS, CDR2 YYNGEE. V was trimmed by 0 bases and J by 2 bases, leaving 9 bases between them.

V usage is TRBV15 and J usage is TRBJ1-4; TRBD1 might be the D (5 bases). Trimming removed 4 bases at V and 4 bases at J, with 7 bases between. In germline, CDR1 is LNHNV, CDR2 YYDKDF (reference sequence). This CDR3 has 13 amino acids. CDR3 DNA: TGTGCCACCAGCAAGGACATTAATGAAAAACTGTTTTTT. This codes for CATSKDINEKLFF.

A remark on this clonotype: Since a much larger clone is just one base distant, this may be a read error. V and J are TRBV10-3 and TRBJ2-7, with 10 bases fitting TRBD2. The J call is in doubt because the DNA end fits TRBJ2-5 better. Germline assignment: CDR1 ENHRY and CDR2 SYGVKD. The CDR3 is 16 amino acids. In DNA, the CDR3 is TGTGCCATCAGTTGCGAAGCGGGGGGGCCTGGGGAGACCCAGTACTTC. It yields the protein CAISCEAGGPGETQYF.

This clonotype has a count of ten or more. Germline and junction disagree at one end, which may indicate a read error. V is TRBV5-1 and J is TRBJ2-3, with 11 positions matching TRBD2. The CDR3 sequence is 16 residues long. Germline V gene data show CDR1 as SGHRS and CDR2 as YFSETQ. The CDR3 nucleotides are TGTGCCAGCAGCCTCGGACTAGCGGGCACCACAGATACGCAGTATTTT. It encodes CASSLGLAGTTDTQYF.

As to this clonotype: The junction does not match germline at one end; this may be a read error. The genes are TRBV11-2 and TRBJ2-1; D possibly uses TRBD1 or TRBD2 (5 bases each). The length of the CDR3 is 16 residues. The germline gives CDR1 SGHAT, CDR2 FQNNGV. DNA for the CDR3: TGTGCCAGCAGCTTAACCCTGGGGGATATCTTCGATGAGCAGTTCTTT. Translating gives CASSLTLGDIFDEQFF. Combining the CDR3 with reference TRBV11-2 and TRBJ2-1 gives the whole variable domain EAGVAQSPRYKIIEKRQSVAFWCNPISGHATLYWYQQILGQGPKLLIQFQNNGVVDDSQLPKDRFSAERLKGVDSTLKIQPAKLEDSAVYLCASSLTLGDIFDEQFFGPGTRLTVL.

This clonotype was counted between two and nine times. V usage is TRBV10-3 and J usage is TRBJ1-6; 9 nucleotides align to TRBD1. V gave up 9 bases and J gave up 7 bases; unmatched junction bases: 4. This CDR3 region has 13 residues. CDR1 is ENHRY, CDR2 SYGVKD, per germline. The CDR3 region is CAMAGTGNSPLHF. CDR3 sequence (DNA): TGTGCCATGGCCGGGACAGGGAATTCACCCCTCCACTTT.

There are many counts of this clonotype. The chain joins TRBV5-1 to TRBJ1-4; D is unresolved. Germline loops: CDR1 SGHRS, CDR2 YFSETQ. Trimming took 4 bases from V and 7 from J, leaving 8 bases between them. This CDR3 is 12 amino acids long. CDR3 DNA sequence: TGCGCCAGCAGCCACCAAGGTGAAAAACTGTTTTTT. It codes for CASSHQGEKLFF.

This clonotype was seen a few times. This may come from a read error, since a much larger clone is one base off. The chain carries TRBV9 and TRBJ1-2; D uncertain. Per the germline V gene, CDR1 is SGDLS and CDR2 is YYNGEE. This CDR3 is 12 amino acids long. The V and J ends lost 3 bases and 6 bases respectively, with 9 bases between them. CDR3 nucleotides: TGTGCCAGCAGCGCTTCCTGTGATGGCTACACCTTC. As protein: CASSASCDGYTF.

About this clonotype itself: Given a much more abundant clone one base away, this may be a read error. The chain employs TRBV29-1 and TRBJ1-5; the D is unclear. V was clipped by 6 bases and J by 9 bases, with 9 bases between them. Germline loops: CDR1 SQVTM, CDR2 ANQGSEA. This CDR3 is built from 10 residues. In DNA, the CDR3 is TGCAGCGTCAGCTATCGGCCCCAGCATTTT. It specifies CSVSYRPQHF.

The CDR3 loop is CASSVVAGGADTQYF. As DNA, the CDR3 is TGTGCCAGCAGCGTAGTAGCGGGGGGTGCAGATACGCAGTATTTT. V and J are TRBV9 and TRBJ2-3; TRBD2 agrees at 10 bases. The J segment lost 4 bases and the V segment lost 0 bases, leaving 2 bases of the junction unmatched. CDR1 is SGDLS and CDR2 is YYNGEE in the germline V gene. The CDR3 covers 15 residues.

This chain uses TRBV20-1 with TRBJ1-2, with D tentatively TRBD1 (5 bases). This CDR3 has 12 residues. Trimming removed 6 bases from V and 4 bases from J, with 12 bases in between. Germline lookup yields CDR1 DFQATT and CDR2 SNEGSKA (reference sequence). The CDR3 DNA reads as TGCAGTGCCCCAGACAGAGTCTATGGCTACACCTTC. Translation gives CSAPDRVYGYTF.

About this clonotype itself: A much larger clonotype is one base distant, so this may be a read error. The CDR3 DNA follows: TGCAGTGCTCGTACAGGGACTAGCGGGGGCCCCAGGGAGACCCAGTACTTC. Its protein is CSARTGTSGGPRETQYF. The chain joins TRBV20-1 to TRBJ2-5; 14 bases line up with TRBD2. Looked up from germline, CDR1 is DFQATT and CDR2 is SNEGSKA (reference sequence). The CDR3 spans 17 residues. Trimming cost V 5 bases and J 5 bases; bases outside gene matches: 13.

This clonotype was recorded a few times. The chain is built from TRBV7-2 and TRBJ2-2; D may be TRBD1 (6 bases). Germline values: CDR1 SGHTA, CDR2 FQGNSA. The CDR3 runs 15 residues. V was clipped by 4 bases and J by 5 bases, with 14 bases between them. The CDR3 sequence: CASSYTGSQTGELFF. CDR3 coding DNA: TGTGCCAGCAGCTACACAGGGAGTCAGACCGGGGAGCTGTTTTTT.

This clonotype was detected ten times or more. The chain recombines TRBV7-3 with TRBJ2-3, with D possibly being TRBD2 (5 bases). Germline loops: CDR1 SGHTA, CDR2 FQGTGA. This CDR3 spans 14 amino acids. Trimming left V 2 bases short and J 2 bases short, with 8 bases between. CDR3 sequence: CASSLGGFTDTQYF. DNA of the CDR3: TGTGCCAGCAGCTTAGGAGGCTTCACAGATACGCAGTATTTT.

This clonotype was observed a handful of times. V usage is TRBV19 and J usage is TRBJ1-2; D gene uncertain. Germline CDR1 is LNHDA and CDR2 is SQIVND (reference sequence). The CDR3 has 14 residues. Trimming removed 3 bases from V and 0 bases from J, with 8 bases in between. CDR3: CASSMGRPNYGYTF. The CDR3, as DNA: TGTGCCAGTAGTATGGGCAGGCCTAACTATGGCTACACCTTC.

The chain employs TRBV28 and TRBJ1-1; D is possibly TRBD1 (5 bases). Trimming shortened V by 6 bases and J by 4 bases, and 9 bases separated the two germline ends. CDR3 length: 12 residues. The germline CDR1 and CDR2 sequences are MDHEN and SYDVKM. The CDR3 DNA reads TGTGCCAGCAGAGAGGGGTTCACTGAAGCTTTCTTT. Amino acid sequence: CASREGFTEAFF.

This clonotype was recorded a few times. The rearrangement joins TRBV3-1 to TRBJ2-5; 7 bases are shared with TRBD1. This CDR3 is built from 16 residues. CDR1 and CDR2 (germline): LGHDT, YNNKEL (reference sequence). The J segment lost 2 bases and the V segment lost 3 bases, leaving 9 bases of the junction unmatched. The CDR3 loop reads CASSQNFPRGQETQYF. CDR3 DNA: TGTGCCAGCAGCCAGAATTTCCCCAGGGGGCAAGAGACCCAGTACTTC.